This is a list of T cell receptor beta chains from one sample in a study of regulatory T cells in long-lasting Graves disease. MiXCR, applied by TCRdb to the multiplex PCR reads, yields one record per CDR3 protein. The sample records over 450,000 distinct CDR3 sequences, about 12% being singletons. The same specimen was also included in a second study, on T cells in Graves' hyperthyroidism and ophthalmopathy.

Sequenced here: peripheral blood mononuclear cells (PBMCs), sampled at new diagnosis, from a patient treated with antithyroid drugs. All receptors derive from a woman aged 25 to 39 with Graves disease. Both conserved end residues are part of each CDR3. The order of the fields is V gene, D gene, J gene, clone size, CDR3 protein, CDR3 DNA. The D gene is left open where the match is weak. Size is omitted from some rows. Given values are once, few, many or a class for expanded clones.

V gene: TRBV2; D gene: NA; J gene: TRBJ2-1; clone size: many; CDR3 protein: CASSETPGSYNEQFF; CDR3 DNA: TGTGCCAGCAGTGAGACCCCAGGCTCCTACAATGAGCAGTTCTTC
V gene: TRBV5-1; D gene: TRBD2; J gene: TRBJ2-1; clone size: few; CDR3 protein: CASSLGPAGTSGRAFYNEQFF; CDR3 DNA: TGCGCCAGCAGCTTGGGCCCGGCCGGGACTAGCGGGAGGGCATTCTACAATGAGCAGTTCTTC
V gene: TRBV5-1; D gene: TRBD2; J gene: TRBJ2-2; clone size: few; CDR3 protein: CASSSGGLAGNTGELFF; CDR3 DNA: TGCGCCAGCAGCTCAGGGGGACTAGCGGGAAACACCGGGGAGCTGTTTTTT
V gene: TRBV20-1; D gene: NA; J gene: TRBJ2-2; clone size: many; CDR3 protein: CSAPRQHMNTGELFF; CDR3 DNA: TGCAGTGCCCCACGGCAGCATATGAACACCGGGGAGCTGTTTTTT
V gene: TRBV3-1; D gene: NA; J gene: TRBJ2-3; clone size: many; CDR3 protein: CASSPNIADTQYF; CDR3 DNA: TGTGCCAGCAGCCCAAATATAGCAGATACGCAGTATTTT
V gene: TRBV9; D gene: NA; J gene: TRBJ2-2; clone size: few; CDR3 protein: CASSARTDWKNTGELFF; CDR3 DNA: TGTGCCAGCAGCGCTAGGACCGACTGGAAGAACACCGGGGAGCTGTTTTTT
V gene: TRBV2; D gene: NA; J gene: TRBJ1-1; clone size: many; CDR3 protein: CASSRWSAEAFF; CDR3 DNA: TGTGCCAGCTCTAGGTGGTCGGCTGAAGCTTTCTTT
V gene: TRBV7-9; D gene: NA; J gene: TRBJ1-4; clone size: few; CDR3 protein: CASSSPGRANEKLFF; CDR3 DNA: TGTGCCAGCAGCTCCCCGGGACGGGCTAATGAAAAACTGTTTTTT
V gene: TRBV10-2; D gene: NA; J gene: TRBJ2-7; clone size: many; CDR3 protein: CASSETPRYEQYF; CDR3 DNA: TGCGCCAGCAGTGAGACCCCCCGCTACGAGCAGTACTTC
V gene: TRBV6-2/TRBV6-3; D gene: NA; J gene: TRBJ1-2; clone size: many; CDR3 protein: CASSFALLGGSYTF; CDR3 DNA: TGTGCCAGCAGTTTTGCCCTACTGGGAGGGAGCTACACCTTC
V gene: TRBV28; D gene: NA; J gene: TRBJ2-4; clone size: few; CDR3 protein: CASRPAGGRGKNIQYF; CDR3 DNA: TGTGCCAGCAGACCCGCCGGGGGGCGAGGCAAAAACATTCAGTACTTC
V gene: TRBV6-1; D gene: NA; J gene: TRBJ2-1; clone size: many; CDR3 protein: CASRTGLTNEQFF; CDR3 DNA: TGTGCCAGCAGGACGGGCCTTACAAATGAGCAGTTCTTC
V gene: TRBV18; D gene: NA; J gene: TRBJ2-5; clone size: many; CDR3 protein: CASSPIRENGETQYF; CDR3 DNA: TGTGCCAGCTCACCAATCAGGGAGAACGGAGAGACCCAGTACTTC
V gene: TRBV19; D gene: NA; J gene: TRBJ1-6; clone size: many; CDR3 protein: CASTITVGANSPLHF; CDR3 DNA: TGTGCCAGTACCATCACTGTAGGGGCTAATTCACCCCTCCACTTT
V gene: TRBV12-3/TRBV12-4; D gene: TRBD2; J gene: TRBJ2-1; clone size: many; CDR3 protein: CASSRLANEQFF; CDR3 DNA: TGTGCCAGCAGCAGACTAGCGAATGAGCAGTTCTTC
V gene: TRBV18; D gene: TRBD2; J gene: TRBJ2-3; clone size: many; CDR3 protein: CASSPTSGSTADTQYF; CDR3 DNA: TGTGCCAGCTCACCGACTAGCGGATCAACGGCAGATACGCAGTATTTT
V gene: TRBV7-9; D gene: NA; J gene: TRBJ2-6; clone size: many; CDR3 protein: CASSSLPGANVLTF; CDR3 DNA: TGTGCCAGCAGCTCCTTACCTGGGGCCAACGTCCTGACTTTC
V gene: TRBV11-2; D gene: NA; J gene: TRBJ1-1; clone size: many; CDR3 protein: CASSLVQQGPQLF; CDR3 DNA: TGTGCCAGCAGCTTAGTCCAACAGGGTCCCCAACTCTTT
V gene: TRBV20-1; D gene: NA; J gene: TRBJ2-7; clone size: few; CDR3 protein: CSARDWGTPSYEQYF; CDR3 DNA: TGCAGTGCTAGAGATTGGGGGACTCCCTCCTACGAGCAGTACTTC
V gene: TRBV28; D gene: TRBD2; J gene: TRBJ2-7; clone size: many; CDR3 protein: CASSSRKTSGISYEQYF; CDR3 DNA: TGTGCCAGCAGTTCTAGAAAGACTAGCGGGATATCCTACGAGCAGTACTTC
V gene: TRBV2; D gene: TRBD2; J gene: TRBJ2-3; clone size: NA; CDR3 protein: CASRASGNTDTQYF; CDR3 DNA: TGTGCCAGCAGGGCTAGCGGTAACACAGATACGCAGTATTTT
V gene: TRBV2; D gene: TRBD1; J gene: TRBJ1-1; clone size: many; CDR3 protein: CASTYRGHTEAFF; CDR3 DNA: TGTGCCAGCACCTACAGGGGGCACACTGAAGCTTTCTTT